The sequence of this T cell receptor (beta chain) was determined in a study of ipilimumab plus nivolumab after autologous stem cell transplantation. Checkpoint therapy with ipilimumab 1 mg/kg began 14 to 28 days after transplant. Dosing: nivolumab 3 mg/kg IV, weeks 1, 4, 7, 10, then every two weeks to week 26. This clone is categorized as medium-sized. Here immunoSEQ multiplex PCR was the method, and the copy in TCRdb shows in-frame clones only, minus some. This table has about 10,000 clones, more than 60% appearing once. This clonotype was obtained from a female donor with multiple myeloma. The material was PBMCs, obtained in a trial of ipilimumab plus nivolumab as post-transplant consolidation.

The chain's CDR3 is CASSGENYGYTF. The CDR3 DNA sequence: TGCGCCAGCAGTGGAGAGAACTATGGCTACACCTTC. The V and J genes are TRBV5-1 and TRBJ1-2; the D is unclear. The CDR3 loop spans 12 amino acids. Trimming shortened V by 5 bases and J by 2 bases, and 7 bases separated the two germline ends. Germline assignment: CDR1 SGHRS and CDR2 YFSETQ.